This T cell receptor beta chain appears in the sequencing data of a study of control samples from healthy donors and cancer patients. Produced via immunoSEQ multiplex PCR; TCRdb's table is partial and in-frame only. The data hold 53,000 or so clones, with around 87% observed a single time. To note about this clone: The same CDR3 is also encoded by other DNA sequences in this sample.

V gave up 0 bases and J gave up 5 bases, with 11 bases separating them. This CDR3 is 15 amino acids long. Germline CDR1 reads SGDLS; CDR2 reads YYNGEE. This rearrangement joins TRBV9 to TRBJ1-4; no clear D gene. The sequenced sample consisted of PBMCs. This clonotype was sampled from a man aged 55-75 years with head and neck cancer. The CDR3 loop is CASSVGGRRNEKLFF. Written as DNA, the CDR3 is TGTGCCAGCAGCGTAGGAGGCAGGAGGAATGAAAAACTGTTTTTT.